This T cell receptor beta chain was retrieved from a study of beta chain features in type 1 diabetes. Study-wide findings and caveats: Type 1 diabetes patients had TCRB CDR3s that were shorter (moderately but significantly so) in all four CD4+ subsets.

With respect to this clone: Its antigen is undetermined.

Every bit of the isolated RNA underwent reverse transcription, so sequencing read expressed TCRB transcripts. Repertoires were generated with immunoSEQ multiplex PCR, while TCRdb's copy carries only in-frame clones and drops some. The table records about 400,000 clones, roughly 12% of them present only once. V dropped 4 bases and J dropped 4 bases, with 11 bases sitting between them. Germline V gene lookup returns CDR1 LNHDA and CDR2 SQIVND (reference sequence). The CDR3 has 14 residues. The origin of this receptor is a woman under 30 with type 1 diabetes. The sample was naive CD4+ T cells from blood. The chain joins TRBV19 to TRBJ1-5; tentative D call: TRBD1 (6 bases). In DNA form, the CDR3 reads TGTGCCAGTAGTAGGAGACAGGTAAATCAGCCCCAGCATTTT. Amino acid sequence: CASSRRQVNQPQHF.